What follows describes a single TCR beta chain. Its antigen is still unknown. The source of the sample is a study of beta chain features in type 1 diabetes. Study observations and caveats: When Type 1 diabetes patients were examined, their TCRB CDR3s proved moderately but significantly shorter in all four CD4+ subsets.

Sequencing targeted expressed TCRB transcripts, as all isolated RNA had been reverse transcribed. For naive, central memory and regulatory T cell samples, reads averaged approximately 3.6 million. Only in-frame clones appear in the TCRdb table, and some are missing; sequencing was by immunoSEQ multiplex PCR. This sample has some 190,000 clones; roughly 8% occur once, and the top ten carry about 0.5%. Trimming took off 10 bases at V and 5 bases at J, with 17 bases between the two ends. The germline V gene has CDR1 ENHRY and CDR2 SYGVKD. The CDR3 contains 13 residues. The authors sorted CD4+ naive, central memory, regulatory and stem cell-like memory cells via CD45RO/CCR7/CD25/CD127/CD95/CD27.

The source is a man between 18 and 35 years old with type 1 diabetes. Sequencing used central memory CD4+ T cells from blood. The rearrangement links TRBV10-3 to TRBJ1-2, with a weak D call TRBD1 (5 bases). The CDR3 loop reads CASGTAHGYGYTF. Here the CDR3 DNA reads TGTGCCAGCGGGACGGCGCATGGTTATGGCTACACCTTC.